This entry features one TCR beta chain sequence. Its antigen remains unidentified. On sorted subsets, replicate PCRs used about 200 ng DNA, or about 30,000 T cell genomes. Here immunoSEQ multiplex PCR was the method, and the copy in TCRdb shows in-frame clones only, minus some. This table holds around 700,000 clones, roughly 70% found once. The source of the sample is a study of shared clonotypes between healthy human individuals. As for the study in general: Serving as donors were two women and a few men, whose ages spanned 18 to 49.

Study-level results: Blood was the only sampled material, and tissue repertoires likely differ.

The investigators split CD4+ cells into a CD45RA+ naive subset and a CD45RA-negative memory subset. Sequenced: memory CD4+ T cells sorted from blood. Documented subset: CD45RA-negative fraction. This receptor was identified in a woman aged 25 to 39 in good health.

The CDR3 region is CAWTLGGSGANVLTF. In DNA, the CDR3 is TGTGCCTGGACCCTGGGGGGGTCTGGGGCCAACGTCCTGACTTTC. The rearrangement joins TRBV30 to TRBJ2-6; TRBD2 aligns across 7 bases. With V trimmed by 4 bases and J by 1 base, 4 bases remained unmatched. Per the germline V gene, CDR1 is GTSNPN and CDR2 is SVGIG (reference sequence). The CDR3 is made up of 15 amino acids.